A single sample is the source of the 31 T cell receptor beta chains below, sequenced in a study of human T cells and chemical hapten exposure (dated by TCRdb to about 2021). The time point label for this specimen denotes: patch test 2, 6 weeks after DPC sensitization. Reading the label with the study, this specimen's treatment or condition is: therapeutic diphenylcyclopropenone sensitization with weekly scalp DPC. The library was produced with RACE. The sequencing machine was a NextSeq 500. TCRdb passed the public sequencing reads through fastp at Q25 and MiXCR, retaining productive beta sequences. Under each unique CDR3 protein, matching rows form one entry showing the most common genes and DNA. This sample gives 35,000 to 50,000 distinct CDR3 sequences in total; around 9.3% of them show up just once. The ten largest account for 15% of the sample. The starting material was whole blood, obtained in connection with sensitization to the hapten diphenylcyclopropenone (DPC). Receptors originate from a woman aged 40 to 49 with alopecia areata. Some clones in this sample may be carry-over from other donors' samples.

Ten or more counts support this clonotype. The chain links TRBV5-1 to TRBJ2-1, with D perhaps TRBD1 (6 bases). This CDR3 region has 16 residues. Trimming removed 2 bases from V and 0 bases from J, with 12 bases in between. Germline V gives CDR1 SGHRS, CDR2 YFSETQ. CDR3: CASSFSGVSSYNEQFF. The DNA for the CDR3 is TGCGCCAGCAGCTTCTCAGGGGTAAGCTCCTACAATGAGCAGTTCTTC.

This clonotype was detected ten times or more. V gene TRBV5-4 combines with J gene TRBJ2-1; 12 nucleotides line up with TRBD2. CDR1 and CDR2 (germline): SGHNT, YYREEE (reference sequence). After removal of 4 bases from V and 5 bases from J, the junction contained 4 bases not matched to a gene. The CDR3 is made up of 15 amino acids. The CDR3 nucleotides are TGTGCCAGCAGCATCACTAGCGGGGGGCACAATGAGCAGTTCTTC. Its translation: CASSITSGGHNEQFF.

This clonotype was seen many times. The V call is TRBV13, the J call TRBJ2-7; the D is unclear. Germline CDR1 and CDR2: PRHDT and FYEKMQ (reference sequence). CDR3 size: 16 residues. Trimming cost V 5 bases and J 1 base, with 18 bases left between them. In nucleotides, the CDR3 is TGTGCCAGCAGCCCAGTTGGGGTATACACGTCCTACGAGCAGTACTTC. This encodes CASSPVGVYTSYEQYF.

This clonotype was detected many times. The rearrangement uses TRBV20-1 and TRBJ1-1; possible D gene TRBD1, 5 bases. V was cut by 3 bases and J by 3 bases, with 11 bases left in between. The length of the CDR3 is 13 residues. Germline loops: CDR1 DFQATT, CDR2 SNEGSKA (reference sequence). The CDR3 DNA sequence: TGCAGTGCTAGGGGGACCGCCTACACTGAAGCTTTCTTT. Protein: CSARGTAYTEAFF.

There are many counts of this clonotype. The V and J genes are TRBV7-9 and TRBJ1-4; no clear D gene. V shed 0 bases and J shed 3 bases, with 5 bases lying between them. The germline V gene has CDR1 SEHNR and CDR2 FQNEAQ (reference sequence). The CDR3 is made up of 14 amino acids. The CDR3 spells CASSLAGANEKLFF. In DNA, the CDR3 is TGTGCCAGCAGCTTAGCGGGCGCTAATGAAAAACTGTTTTTT.

The table lists this clonotype with many counts. The chain combines TRBV7-2 with TRBJ2-7; 7 bases are a match to TRBD1. Germline CDR1 and CDR2: SGHTA and FQGNSA. The length of the CDR3 is 14 residues. V lost 5 bases, J lost 1 base, and 5 bases stayed unmatched. The CDR3 protein is CASSLSDRSYEQYF. The CDR3 DNA sequence: TGTGCCAGCAGCCTATCGGACAGGTCCTACGAGCAGTACTTC.

This clonotype was detected ten times or more. This chain joins TRBV5-1 and TRBJ1-3; D possibly corresponds to TRBD1 (6 bases). CDR1 SGHRS and CDR2 YFSETQ come from the germline V gene. Trimming pared 0 bases from V and 4 bases from J, leaving 8 bases between. The CDR3 length is 14 residues. CDR3 loop: CASSLDREGNTIYF. CDR3 DNA: TGCGCCAGCAGCTTGGACAGGGAAGGAAACACCATATATTTT.

This clonotype was seen at least ten times. The chain recombines TRBV11-2 with TRBJ2-3; the D gene is possibly TRBD2 (6 bases). V gave up 1 base and J gave up 4 bases, with 12 bases separating them. This CDR3 comprises 15 residues. The germline V gene has CDR1 SGHAT and CDR2 FQNNGV. The CDR3 DNA is TGTGCCAGCAGCTTAGGTCCGGGGGAGGCAGATACGCAGTATTTT. Translated, it gives CASSLGPGEADTQYF.

The table lists this clonotype with many counts. The chain joins TRBV12-3 or TRBV12-4 to TRBJ1-6, with D hard to call. This CDR3 is 14 amino acids long. V lost 5 bases, J lost 5 bases, and 10 bases lay in between. This CDR3 reads CASSHGRDNSPLHF. The CDR3 nucleotides read TGTGCCAGCAGTCACGGACGGGATAATTCACCCCTCCACTTT.

With regard to this clonotype: The conserved phenylalanine or tryptophan normally closing the CDR3 is absent here, so this likely arose from a read error. The V call is TRBV28, the J call TRBJ1-1, with TRBD1 identical over 7 bases. This CDR3 spans 12 amino acids. Germline V gives CDR1 MDHEN, CDR2 SYDVKM. With V trimmed by 5 bases and J by 6 bases, 3 bases remained unmatched. The CDR3 DNA is TGTGCCAGCAGTGAAGACAGGGCTGAAGCTTTCCTT. Its protein product is CASSEDRAEAFL.

In this sample, this clonotype turned up many times. This sequence joins TRBV6-4 and TRBJ2-3; possibly TRBD1 or TRBD2 for D (6 bases each). Per the germline V gene, CDR1 is MRHNA and CDR2 is SNTAGT. V was trimmed by 3 bases and J by 5 bases, leaving 12 bases between them. The CDR3 extends over 14 amino acids. Here the CDR3 reads CASSEGRGGDTQYF. The DNA of the CDR3 is TGTGCCAGCAGTGAGGGCAGGGGAGGAGATACGCAGTATTTT.

The chain is built from TRBV7-7 and TRBJ2-5; D gene ambiguous. V was shortened by 1 base and J by 3 bases, with 6 bases between the two germline ends. Germline V lookup: CDR1 SSHAT, CDR2 FNYEAQ (reference sequence). CDR3 length: 13 residues. CDR3 in amino acids: CASSLGAEETQYF. The CDR3 DNA is TGTGCCAGCAGCTTAGGCGCTGAAGAGACCCAGTACTTC.

The V call is TRBV28, the J call TRBJ2-1; 13 bases match TRBD2. Trimming removed 6 bases from V and 7 bases from J; junction bases left unmatched: 6. The V gene's germline CDR1 is MDHEN and CDR2 SYDVKM. This CDR3 contains 15 residues. The CDR3 sequence is CASRPTSGGANEQFF. The CDR3 DNA sequence: TGTGCCAGCAGGCCAACTAGCGGGGGGGCAAATGAGCAGTTCTTC.

This clonotype was counted ten times or more. In DNA form, the CDR3 reads TGCAGTGCTAGAACGCCGGCGTCGGACCTCATGAGCAATCAGCCCCAGCATTTT. This gives the protein CSARTPASDLMSNQPQHF. J is TRBJ1-5 and V is TRBV20-1; D not certain. The CDR3 extends over 18 amino acids. Germline loops: CDR1 DFQATT, CDR2 SNEGSKA (reference sequence). The V end was cut by 2 bases, the J end by 1 base, with 21 bases between.

This clonotype was found many times. The chain couples TRBV6-4 to TRBJ2-3, with D tentatively TRBD2 (6 bases). CDR3 size: 16 residues. V lost 3 bases to trimming and J lost 3 bases, with 16 bases between them. CDR1 MRHNA and CDR2 SNTAGT come from the germline V gene. The CDR3 spells CASSEVGGRGTDTQYF. The CDR3 coding sequence is TGTGCCAGCAGTGAAGTTGGGGGTCGGGGGACAGATACGCAGTATTTT.

This clonotype was observed many times. The genes are TRBV7-6 and TRBJ2-3; no clear D. Trimming removed 2 bases at V and 3 bases at J, with 0 bases between. CDR3 size: 11 residues. CDR1 and CDR2 (germline): SGHVS, FNYEAQ. The CDR3 loop is CASSLTDTQYF. In DNA form, the CDR3 reads TGTGCCAGCAGCTTAACAGATACGCAGTATTTT.

This clonotype was counted at least ten times. V and J are TRBV4-2 and TRBJ2-1, with D uncertain. CDR1 and CDR2 (germline): LGHNA, YNFKEQ. The CDR3 sequence is 14 residues long. The germline V and J ends were trimmed by 1 base and 0 bases, with 4 bases remaining between them. The CDR3 spells CASSQGDSYNEQFF. As DNA, the CDR3 is TGTGCCAGCAGCCAAGGGGACTCCTACAATGAGCAGTTCTTC.

This clonotype came up many times. The rearrangement links TRBV20-1 to TRBJ2-3, with 10 positions matching TRBD2. V shed 6 bases, J shed 4 bases, and the junction held 10 bases outside the gene matches. CDR1 DFQATT and CDR2 SNEGSKA come from the germline V gene (reference sequence). CDR3 size: 15 residues. The CDR3 spells CSANERGGRADTQYF. For the CDR3, the DNA is TGCAGTGCCAACGAGCGGGGGGGCCGGGCAGATACGCAGTATTTT.

Ten or more counts support this clonotype. The chain recombines TRBV4-3 with TRBJ2-7; TRBD2 agrees at 7 bases. Trimming at V came to 1 base and at J to 2 bases, leaving 5 bases not matched to a gene. In germline, CDR1 is LGHNA, CDR2 YSLEER. The length of the CDR3 is 15 residues. CDR3 coding DNA: TGCGCCAGCAGCCAAGGGTCAGCGGGACCCTACGAGCAGTACTTC. Translating it yields CASSQGSAGPYEQYF.

The chain joins TRBV4-1 to TRBJ2-1, with TRBD1 matching over 7 bases. V lost 6 bases to trimming and J lost 6 bases; unmatched junction nucleotides: 2. The CDR3 runs to 12 residues. Germline CDR1 is MGHRA and CDR2 is YSYEKL. The CDR3 nucleotides are TGCGCCAGCAGACAGGGGTTCAATGAGCAGTTCTTC. It specifies CASRQGFNEQFF.

This clonotype has at least ten counts. V gene TRBV4-1 combines with J gene TRBJ2-7; D may correspond to TRBD1 or TRBD2 (5 bases each). The germline CDR1 and CDR2 sequences are MGHRA and YSYEKL. V was clipped by 5 bases and J by 6 bases, with 17 bases between them. The CDR3 length is 14 residues. CDR3 residues: CASSARDRGTEQYF. DNA for the CDR3: TGCGCCAGCAGCGCTCGGGACCGGGGTACCGAGCAGTACTTC.

This clonotype was detected many times. This chain links TRBV9 with TRBJ1-6; 9 nucleotides agree with TRBD1. Germline-derived CDR1 and CDR2 are SGDLS and YYNGEE. The length of the CDR3 is 15 residues. The V gene end was trimmed by 3 bases and the J gene end by 7 bases; junction bases not matched to a gene: 5. The CDR3 sequence: CASSEGTGKNSPLHF. The DNA for the CDR3 is TGTGCCAGCAGCGAGGGGACAGGGAAGAATTCACCCCTCCACTTT.

This clonotype was observed at least ten times. The chain recombines TRBV7-6 with TRBJ2-3, with 7 bases matching TRBD1. The V gene's germline CDR1 is SGHVS and CDR2 FNYEAQ. The CDR3 sequence is 17 residues long. Unmatched junction bases numbered 9, after V lost 0 bases and J lost 3 bases. The CDR3 DNA follows: TGTGCCAGCAGCTTAGCGCTCCGGGACAGTAAAACAGATACGCAGTATTTT. Protein sequence: CASSLALRDSKTDTQYF.

Many counts were recorded for this clonotype. The chain recombines TRBV29-1 with TRBJ2-1; 10 bases agree with TRBD1. J was trimmed by 5 bases and V by 4 bases; bases with no gene match: 2. CDR1 is SQVTM, CDR2 ANQGSEA, per germline. The CDR3 extends over 13 amino acids. The CDR3 nucleotides are TGCAGCGTTGGGACAGGGGGGCACAATGAGCAGTTCTTC. It specifies CSVGTGGHNEQFF.

At least ten counts were recorded for this clonotype. The DNA of the CDR3 is TGTGCCAGCAGTTCCGGGACAGGGGGGTACAATGAGCAGTTCTTC. Translation gives CASSSGTGGYNEQFF. This chain connects TRBV6-2 or TRBV6-3 to TRBJ2-1; 11 bases agree with TRBD1. The CDR3 has 15 residues. The germline CDR1 and CDR2 sequences are MNHEY and SVGEGT. The ends lost 4 bases at V and 4 bases at J; junction bases unmatched: 3.

This clonotype has ten or more counts. The chain's CDR3 is CASSLMRGGQPQHF. CDR3 bases: TGTGCCAGCAGCTTAATGAGGGGCGGTCAGCCCCAGCATTTT. The rearrangement links TRBV11-2 to TRBJ1-5, with D possibly being TRBD1 (5 bases). Trimming took 2 bases from V and 6 from J, leaving 11 bases between them. There are 14 residues in the CDR3. CDR1 and CDR2 (germline): SGHAT, FQNNGV.

On this clonotype itself: Possible read error: a much larger clone is one base away. The chain links TRBV3-1 to TRBJ1-1; no clear D gene. The CDR3 covers 12 residues. Germline-derived CDR1 and CDR2 are LGHDT and YNNKEL (reference sequence). CDR3 residues: CVSSQLGTEAFF. The CDR3 region has the DNA TGTGTCAGCAGCCAACTGGGAACTGAAGCTTTCTTT.

On this clonotype itself: A read error may explain this, as a much larger clone is one base away. The rearrangement joins TRBV6-1 to TRBJ1-6; unclear D gene. Germline CDR1 and CDR2: MNHNS and SASEGT. The germline V and J ends were trimmed by 2 bases and 7 bases, with 12 bases remaining between them. The CDR3 length is 15 residues. DNA of the CDR3: TGTGCCAGCAGTGAAATCCAGGAGAACAATTCACCCCTCCACTTT. This translates into CASSEIQENNSPLHF.

This chain links TRBV29-1 with TRBJ1-2; 11 bases line up with TRBD1. CDR1 is SQVTM and CDR2 is ANQGSEA in the germline V gene. The CDR3 runs to 15 residues. Losses at the gene ends were 6 bases for V and 7 bases for J; bases not matched to a gene: 13. For the CDR3, the DNA is TGCAGCGTCGCGGGACAGGGGGATGCGGGAGGTGGCTACACCTTC. Amino acid sequence: CSVAGQGDAGGGYTF.

This clonotype was found many times. The chain joins TRBV14 to TRBJ2-2, with 7 bases matching TRBD2. The CDR3 consists of 16 residues. The junction had 9 bases not matched to a gene; V was cut back by 0 bases and J by 8 bases. Looked up from germline, CDR1 is SGHDN and CDR2 is FVKESK. CDR3 residues: CASSQDPGLPRGELFF. CDR3 sequence (DNA): TGTGCCAGCAGCCAAGATCCGGGACTACCCAGAGGGGAGCTGTTTTTT.

This clonotype is labeled as medium-sized. This chain connects TRBV7-8 to TRBJ2-1; D possibly corresponds to TRBD1 (6 bases). Deletions cut 4 bases from V and 4 bases from J, with 17 bases between. The CDR3 totals 16 residues. The germline V gene encodes CDR1 SGHVS and CDR2 FQNEAQ. The CDR3 DNA reads TGTGCCAGCAGCTCAGGGGACGTCGGTGGGTACAATGAGCAGTTCTTC. This sequence encodes CASSSGDVGGYNEQFF.